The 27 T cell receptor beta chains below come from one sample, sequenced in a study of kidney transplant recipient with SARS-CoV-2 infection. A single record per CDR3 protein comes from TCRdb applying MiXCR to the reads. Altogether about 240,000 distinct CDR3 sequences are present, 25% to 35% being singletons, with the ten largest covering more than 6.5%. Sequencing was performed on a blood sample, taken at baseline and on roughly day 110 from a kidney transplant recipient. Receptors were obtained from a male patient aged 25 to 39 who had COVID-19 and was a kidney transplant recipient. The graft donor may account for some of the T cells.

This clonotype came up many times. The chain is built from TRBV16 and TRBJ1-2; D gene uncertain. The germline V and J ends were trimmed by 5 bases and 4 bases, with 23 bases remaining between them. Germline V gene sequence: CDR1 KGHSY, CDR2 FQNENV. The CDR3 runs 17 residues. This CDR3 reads CASSKLKVVRKTYGYTF. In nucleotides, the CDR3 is TGTGCCAGCAGCAAACTCAAGGTCGTTAGAAAGACCTATGGCTACACCTTC.

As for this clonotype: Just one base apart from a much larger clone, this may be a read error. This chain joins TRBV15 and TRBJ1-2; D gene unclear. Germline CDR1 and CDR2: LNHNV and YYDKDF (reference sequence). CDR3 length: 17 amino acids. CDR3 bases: TGTGCCACCAGCTTCCTTGAAAGGTGTGGAAAGACCTATGGCCACACCTTC. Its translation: CATSFLERCGKTYGHTF.

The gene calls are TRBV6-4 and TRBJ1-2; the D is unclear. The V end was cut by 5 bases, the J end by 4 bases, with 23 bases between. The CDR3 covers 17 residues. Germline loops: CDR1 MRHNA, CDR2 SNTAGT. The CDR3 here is CASSRVISHEKTYGYTF. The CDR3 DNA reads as TGTGCCAGCAGTCGTGTAATCTCACACGAAAAGACCTATGGCTACACCTTC.

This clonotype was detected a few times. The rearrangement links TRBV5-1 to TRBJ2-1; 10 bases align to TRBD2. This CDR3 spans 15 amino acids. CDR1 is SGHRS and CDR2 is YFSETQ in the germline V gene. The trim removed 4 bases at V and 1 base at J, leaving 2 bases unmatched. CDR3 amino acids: CASSVSGRSYNEQFF. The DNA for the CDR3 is TGCGCCAGCAGCGTTAGCGGGAGGTCCTACAATGAGCAGTTCTTC.

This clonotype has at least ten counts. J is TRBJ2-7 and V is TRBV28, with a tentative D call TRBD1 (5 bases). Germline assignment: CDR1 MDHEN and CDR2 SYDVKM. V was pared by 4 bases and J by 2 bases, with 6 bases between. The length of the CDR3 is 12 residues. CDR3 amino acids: CASSWGAYEQYF. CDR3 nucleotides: TGTGCCAGCAGTTGGGGCGCCTACGAGCAGTACTTC.

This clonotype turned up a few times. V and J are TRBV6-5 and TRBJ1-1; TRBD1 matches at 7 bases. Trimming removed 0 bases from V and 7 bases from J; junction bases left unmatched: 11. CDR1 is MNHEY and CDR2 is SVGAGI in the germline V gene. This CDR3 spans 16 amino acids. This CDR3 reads CASSYSQGVGLGEAFF. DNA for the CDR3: TGTGCCAGCAGTTACTCGCAGGGGGTAGGATTGGGTGAAGCTTTCTTT.

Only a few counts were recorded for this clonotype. This CDR3 reads CSLRDGQETQYF. For the CDR3, the DNA is TGCAGCCTCCGGGACGGCCAAGAGACCCAGTACTTC. This chain uses TRBV29-1 with TRBJ2-5; possibly TRBD1 or TRBD2 for D (5 bases each). The CDR3 spans 12 residues. Germline CDR1 is SQVTM and CDR2 is ANQGSEA. V was pared by 8 bases and J by 1 base, with 11 bases between. The entire variable domain, with the rest obtained from reference TRBV29-1 and TRBJ2-5, is as follows: SAVISQKPSRDICQRGTSLTIQCQVDSQVTMMFWYRQQPGQSLTLIATANQGSEATYESGFVIDKFPISRPNLTFSTLTVSNMSPEDSSIYLCSLRDGQETQYFGPGTRLLVL.

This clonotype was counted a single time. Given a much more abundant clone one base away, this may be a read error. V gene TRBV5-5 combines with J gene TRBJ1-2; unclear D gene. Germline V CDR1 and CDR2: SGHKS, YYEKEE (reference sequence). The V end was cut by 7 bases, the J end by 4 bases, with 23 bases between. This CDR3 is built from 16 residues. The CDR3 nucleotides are TGTGCCAGCTGGGCATCTGTCTCGCGAAAGACCTATGGCTACACCTTC. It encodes CASWASVSRKTYGYTF.

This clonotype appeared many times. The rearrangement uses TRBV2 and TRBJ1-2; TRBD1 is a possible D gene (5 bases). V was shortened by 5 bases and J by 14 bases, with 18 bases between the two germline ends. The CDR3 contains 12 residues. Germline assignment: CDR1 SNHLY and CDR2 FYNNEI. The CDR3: CASSTSRDSGTF. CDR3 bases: TGTGCCAGCAGTACCAGCCGGGACTCGGGAACCTTC.

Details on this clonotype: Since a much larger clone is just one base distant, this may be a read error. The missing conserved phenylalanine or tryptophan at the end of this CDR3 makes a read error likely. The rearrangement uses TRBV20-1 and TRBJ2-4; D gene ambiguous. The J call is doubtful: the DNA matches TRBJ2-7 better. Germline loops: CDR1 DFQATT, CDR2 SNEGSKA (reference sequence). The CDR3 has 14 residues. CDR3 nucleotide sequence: TGCAGTGCTAGCCCTCGAAAGGGCTCCTACGAGCAGTACCTC. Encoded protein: CSASPRKGSYEQYL.

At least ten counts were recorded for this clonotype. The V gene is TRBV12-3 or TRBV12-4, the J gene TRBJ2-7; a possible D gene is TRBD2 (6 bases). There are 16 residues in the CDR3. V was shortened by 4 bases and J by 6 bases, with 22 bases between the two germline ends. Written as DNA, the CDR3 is TGTGCCAGCAGTTCCGCCCGACGCCGGGGGTCGGGCGAGCAGTACTTC. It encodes CASSSARRRGSGEQYF.

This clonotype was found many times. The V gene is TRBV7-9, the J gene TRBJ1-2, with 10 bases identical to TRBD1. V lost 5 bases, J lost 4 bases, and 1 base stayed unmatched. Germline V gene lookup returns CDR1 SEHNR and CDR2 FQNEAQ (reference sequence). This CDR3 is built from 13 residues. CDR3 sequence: CASSGDRGYGYTF. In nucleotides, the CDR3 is TGTGCCAGCAGCGGGGACAGGGGCTATGGCTACACCTTC.

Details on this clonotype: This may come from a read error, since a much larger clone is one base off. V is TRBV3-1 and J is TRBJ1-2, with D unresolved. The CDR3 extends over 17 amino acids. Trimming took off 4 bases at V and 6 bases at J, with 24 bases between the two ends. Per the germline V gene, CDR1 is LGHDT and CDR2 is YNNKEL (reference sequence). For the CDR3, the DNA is TGTGCCAGCAGCCGGAATCTCACCCTTCGAAAGACCCATGGCTACACCTTC. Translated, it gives CASSRNLTLRKTHGYTF.

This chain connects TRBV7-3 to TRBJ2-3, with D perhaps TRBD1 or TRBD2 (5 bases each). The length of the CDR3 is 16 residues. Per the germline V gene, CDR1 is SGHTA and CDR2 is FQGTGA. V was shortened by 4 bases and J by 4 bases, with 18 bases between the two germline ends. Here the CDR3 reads CASSSPGAPPADTQYF. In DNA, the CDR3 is TGTGCCAGCAGCTCCCCCGGGGCCCCCCCCGCAGATACGCAGTATTTT.

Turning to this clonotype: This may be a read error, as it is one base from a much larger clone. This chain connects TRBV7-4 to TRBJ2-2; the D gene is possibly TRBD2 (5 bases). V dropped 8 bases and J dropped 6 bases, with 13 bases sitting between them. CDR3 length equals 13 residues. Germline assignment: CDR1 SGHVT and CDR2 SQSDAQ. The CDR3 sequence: CASGRPEAGELFF. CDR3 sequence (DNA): TGTGCCAGCGGCCGCCCGGAGGCCGGGGAGCTGTTTTTT.

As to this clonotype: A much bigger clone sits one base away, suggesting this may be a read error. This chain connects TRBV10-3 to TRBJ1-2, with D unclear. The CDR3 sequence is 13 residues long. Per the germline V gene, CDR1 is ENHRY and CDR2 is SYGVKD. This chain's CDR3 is CAISVPTVAGYAF. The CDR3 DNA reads TGTGCCATCAGTGTCCCCACCGTAGCTGGCTACGCCTTC.

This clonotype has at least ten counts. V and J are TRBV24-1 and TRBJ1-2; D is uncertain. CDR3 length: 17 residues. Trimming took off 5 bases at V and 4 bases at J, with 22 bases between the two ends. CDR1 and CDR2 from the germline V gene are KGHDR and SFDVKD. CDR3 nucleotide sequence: TGTGCCACCAGTGCACGGAATAGTACCAGAAAGACCTATGGCTACACCTTC. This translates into CATSARNSTRKTYGYTF.

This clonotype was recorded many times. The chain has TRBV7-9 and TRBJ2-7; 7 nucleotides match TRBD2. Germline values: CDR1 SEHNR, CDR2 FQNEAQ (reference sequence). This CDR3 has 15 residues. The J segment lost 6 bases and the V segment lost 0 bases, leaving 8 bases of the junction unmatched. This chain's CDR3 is CASSLAGGPGSEQYF. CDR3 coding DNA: TGTGCCAGCAGCTTAGCGGGAGGGCCAGGTTCCGAGCAGTACTTC. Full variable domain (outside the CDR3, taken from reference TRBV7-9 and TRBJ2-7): DTGVSQNPRHKITKRGQNVTFRCDPISEHNRLYWYRQTLGQGPEFLTYFQNEAQLEKSRLLSDRFSAERPKGSFSTLEIQRTEQGDSAMYLCASSLAGGPGSEQYFGPGTRLTVT.

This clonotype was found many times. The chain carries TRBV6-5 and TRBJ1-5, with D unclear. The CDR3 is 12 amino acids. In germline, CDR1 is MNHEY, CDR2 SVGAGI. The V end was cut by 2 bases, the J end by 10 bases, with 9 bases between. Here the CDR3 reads CASSYPGGPQHF. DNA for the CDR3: TGTGCCAGCAGTTACCCAGGAGGACCCCAGCATTTT.

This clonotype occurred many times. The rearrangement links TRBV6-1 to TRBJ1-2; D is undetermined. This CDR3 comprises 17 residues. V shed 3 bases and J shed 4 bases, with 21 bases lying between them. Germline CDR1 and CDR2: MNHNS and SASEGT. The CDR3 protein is CASSERFCIGKTYGYTF. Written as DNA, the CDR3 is TGTGCCAGCAGTGAGCGCTTCTGCATCGGAAAGACCTATGGCTACACCTTC.

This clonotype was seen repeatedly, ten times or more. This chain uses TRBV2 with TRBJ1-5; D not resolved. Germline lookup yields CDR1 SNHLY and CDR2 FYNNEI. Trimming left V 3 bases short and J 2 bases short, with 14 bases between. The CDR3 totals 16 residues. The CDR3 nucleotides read TGTGCCAGCAGTGAGCGACAAATAGTCGGCAATCAGCCCCAGCATTTT. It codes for CASSERQIVGNQPQHF. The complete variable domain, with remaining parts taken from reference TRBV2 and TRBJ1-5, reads EPEVTQTPSHQVTQMGQEVILRCVPISNHLYFYWYRQILGQKVEFLVSFYNNEISEKSEIFDDQFSVERPDGSNFTLKIRSTKLEDSAMYFCASSERQIVGNQPQHFGDGTRLSIL.

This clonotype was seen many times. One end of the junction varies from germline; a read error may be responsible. The CDR3 nucleotides read TGTGCCAGCAGCTACTGGGGGGGGGCATTTACCGGGGAGCTGTTTTTT. Its protein is CASSYWGGAFTGELFF. This chain joins TRBV6-5 and TRBJ2-2; maybe TRBD2 (7 bases). The CDR3 runs 16 residues. Germline V gene sequence: CDR1 MNHEY, CDR2 SVGAGI.

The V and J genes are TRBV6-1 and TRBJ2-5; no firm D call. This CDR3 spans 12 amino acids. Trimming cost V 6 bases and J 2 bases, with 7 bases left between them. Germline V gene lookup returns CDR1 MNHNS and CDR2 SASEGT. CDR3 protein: CASRSRQETQYF. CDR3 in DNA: TGTGCCAGCAGATCCCGTCAAGAGACCCAGTACTTC.

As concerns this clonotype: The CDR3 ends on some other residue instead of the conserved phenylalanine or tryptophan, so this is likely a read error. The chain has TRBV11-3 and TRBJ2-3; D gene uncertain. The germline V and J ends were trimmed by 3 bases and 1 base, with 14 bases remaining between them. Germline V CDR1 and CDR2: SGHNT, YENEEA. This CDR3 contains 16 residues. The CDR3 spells CASSFSPDQRTDTQYL. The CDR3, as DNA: TGTGCCAGCAGCTTCTCGCCCGACCAACGCACAGATACGCAGTATTTA.

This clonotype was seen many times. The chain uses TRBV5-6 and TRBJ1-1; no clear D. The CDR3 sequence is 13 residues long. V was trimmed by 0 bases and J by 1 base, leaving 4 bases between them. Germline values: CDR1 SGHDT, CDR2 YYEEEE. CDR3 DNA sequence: TGTGCCAGCAGCTTGGGATGGAACACTGAAGCTTTCTTT. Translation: CASSLGWNTEAFF. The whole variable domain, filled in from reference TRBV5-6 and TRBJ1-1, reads DAGVTQSPTHLIKTRGQQVTLRCSPKSGHDTVSWYQQALGQGPQFIFQYYEEEERQRGNFPDRFSGHQFPNYSSELNVNALLLGDSALYLCASSLGWNTEAFFGQGTRLTVV.

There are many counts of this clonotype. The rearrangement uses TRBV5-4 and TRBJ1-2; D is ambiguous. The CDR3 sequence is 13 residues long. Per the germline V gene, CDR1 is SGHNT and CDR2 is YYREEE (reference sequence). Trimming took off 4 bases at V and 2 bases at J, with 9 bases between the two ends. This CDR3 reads CASSSLGNYGYTF. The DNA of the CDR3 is TGTGCCAGCAGCAGCCTGGGAAACTATGGCTACACCTTC.

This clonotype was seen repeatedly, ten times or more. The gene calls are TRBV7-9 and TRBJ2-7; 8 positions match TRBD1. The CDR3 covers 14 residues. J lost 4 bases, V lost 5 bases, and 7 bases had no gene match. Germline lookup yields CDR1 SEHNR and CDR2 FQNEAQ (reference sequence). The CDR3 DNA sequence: TGTGCCAGCAGCCCCCGGGACAGGACGTACGAGCAGTACTTC. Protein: CASSPRDRTYEQYF.